The 8 T cell receptor beta chains reported below all come from one sample, sequenced in a study of blood T cell repertoires in COVID-19. Data came from immunoSEQ multiplex PCR; TCRdb stores just in-frame clones and leaves some out. Of over 350,000 clones in the sample, about nine tenths are singletons; the top ten hold about 0.86%. Input material: PBMCs or T cells enriched from blood (not recorded which). The receptors originated from a woman aged 40 to 50 who had been exposed to COVID-19.

The gene calls are TRBV9 and TRBJ2-3; D may be TRBD2 (5 bases). The CDR3 is 14 residues long. V lost 4 bases to trimming and J lost 5 bases, with 14 bases between them. Germline values: CDR1 SGDLS, CDR2 YYNGEE. The DNA for the CDR3 is TGTGCCAGCAGCCCCGGACCGGCGGGAGATACGCAGTATTTT. It codes for CASSPGPAGDTQYF.

The chain is built from TRBV19 and TRBJ1-5, with D perhaps TRBD1 (6 bases). V lost 2 bases and J 7 bases, leaving 21 bases between the germline ends. The CDR3 loop spans 17 amino acids. The germline CDR1 and CDR2 sequences are LNHDA and SQIVND (reference sequence). CDR3 DNA sequence: TGTGCCAGTAGTATACGCCCTCGACAGGCCCGGTGGCAGCCCCAGCATTTT. Translating it yields CASSIRPRQARWQPQHF.

The rearrangement links TRBV7-8 to TRBJ1-4, with D possibly being TRBD1 (5 bases). This CDR3 is built from 15 residues. The V end was cut by 5 bases, the J end by 4 bases, with 14 bases between. Per germline, CDR1 SGHVS and CDR2 FQNEAQ. In nucleotides, the CDR3 is TGTGCCAGCAGCAGGGCCCCGGGACTTAATGAAAAACTGTTTTTT. Translated: CASSRAPGLNEKLFF.

The J gene is TRBJ1-5, the V gene TRBV27, with D tentatively TRBD1 (6 bases). This CDR3 comprises 15 residues. Germline V gene data show CDR1 as MNHEY and CDR2 as SMNVEV (reference sequence). V gave up 2 bases and J gave up 6 bases, with 14 bases separating them. The CDR3 DNA sequence: TGTGCCAGCAGTTTAAGGGGGAGTGGAAGTCAGCCCCAGCATTTT. This gives the protein CASSLRGSGSQPQHF.

The J gene is TRBJ2-3, the V gene TRBV5-1; D perhaps matches TRBD2 (6 bases). This CDR3 comprises 15 residues. V lost 0 bases and J lost 3, with 11 bases in between. In germline, CDR1 is SGHRS, CDR2 YFSETQ. The CDR3 sequence: CASSLGGVGTDTQYF. For the CDR3, the DNA is TGCGCCAGCAGCTTGGGCGGGGTCGGGACAGATACGCAGTATTTT.

The gene calls are TRBV27 and TRBJ1-5; no clear D gene. CDR3 length: 15 residues. V was pared by 6 bases and J by 6 bases, with 18 bases between. Germline V gene data show CDR1 as MNHEY and CDR2 as SMNVEV (reference sequence). CDR3 residues: CASSAGGLRIQPQHF. In DNA, the CDR3 is TGTGCCAGCAGCGCCGGCGGATTGCGTATTCAGCCCCAGCATTTT.

V gene TRBV14 combines with J gene TRBJ2-5; D is perhaps TRBD2 (6 bases). V lost 4 bases to trimming and J lost 4 bases, with 13 bases between them. Germline loops: CDR1 SGHDN, CDR2 FVKESK. The CDR3 has 14 amino acids. The CDR3 loop is CASSRGDFRETQYF. CDR3 bases: TGTGCCAGCAGCCGGGGGGACTTTCGAGAGACCCAGTACTTC.

The rearrangement joins TRBV24-1 to TRBJ1-1; 8 nucleotides match TRBD1. The germline CDR1 and CDR2 sequences are KGHDR and SFDVKD. J lost 4 bases, V lost 5 bases, and 2 bases had no gene match. The CDR3 contains 13 residues. This chain's CDR3 is CATSADRATEAFF. The CDR3 region has the DNA TGTGCCACCAGTGCGGACAGGGCCACTGAAGCTTTCTTT.